These 20 T cell receptor beta chains were sequenced from one sample in a study of CXCR3-negative and CXCR3-positive naive CD8 T cells. It was by 5' RACE with UMI labels that the TRB cDNA libraries were prepared. Each CDR3 protein gets one entry in TCRdb, which reprocessed the 5' RACE reads and gives no DNA. The ten top clones account for over 1.5%, within a sample of approximately 6,200 distinct CDR3 sequences. Sequencing was carried out using naive CXCR3- CD8+ T cells from blood. Subset indicated: CD45RO-CCR7+CD27+CD95- naive CD8+ T cells lacking CXCR3 (TNR3-). These receptors all stem from a human donor in good health. Some clones in this sample may be carry-over from other donors' samples.

Judged by frequency, this clonotype is medium-sized. This chain links TRBV28 with TRBJ1-5; TCRdb proposes TRBD1, but this gene call is untestable without DNA. Germline CDR1 and CDR2: MDHEN and SYDVKM. The CDR3 is 12 amino acids. CDR3 in amino acids: CASKDRLTSQHF.

This clonotype counts as medium-sized by frequency. The chain links TRBV11-2 to TRBJ1-4; TCRdb's D call, TRBD1, is unchecked because there is no DNA. The CDR3 has 16 amino acids. Germline V gene data show CDR1 as SGHAT and CDR2 as FQNNGV. The CDR3 protein is CASSPYRTGTSEKLFF.

This clonotype registers medium-sized by frequency. The CDR3 is CASSSTASGRADTQYF. This chain uses TRBV7-9 with TRBJ2-3; TCRdb returns TRBD2, unconfirmable since there is no DNA. The CDR3 covers 16 residues. CDR1 and CDR2 (germline): SEHNR, FQNEAQ (reference sequence).

This clonotype is called medium-sized based on its frequency. The V call is TRBV11-2, the J call TRBJ1-1; TCRdb returns TRBD1, unconfirmable since there is no DNA. CDR3 size: 15 residues. CDR1 and CDR2 from the germline V gene are SGHAT and FQNNGV. CDR3 protein: CASTLPGTGVTEAFF.

The V gene is TRBV2, the J gene TRBJ2-2; TCRdb's D gene call, TRBD1, goes unchecked for lack of DNA. Germline CDR1 is SNHLY and CDR2 is FYNNEI. There are 15 residues in the CDR3. The CDR3 here is CASSESGPNTVELFF.

CDR3 protein: CASSQVRTGELFF. The V call is TRBV14, the J call TRBJ2-2. The CDR3 consists of 13 residues. Looked up from germline, CDR1 is SGHDN and CDR2 is FVKESK.

This clonotype is labeled medium-sized based on frequency. The rearrangement joins TRBV24-1 to TRBJ2-7; the D call from TCRdb, TRBD2, cannot be confirmed without DNA. Germline V gene data show CDR1 as KGHDR and CDR2 as SFDVKD. This CDR3 region has 14 residues. The CDR3 spells CATSDPRTSDEQYF.

This clonotype ranks as medium-sized (0.01 to 0.1%) in terms of frequency. V usage is TRBV12-5 and J usage is TRBJ1-2; TCRdb reports TRBD1, a call that lacks DNA to check it against. The CDR3 is 13 amino acids. Germline V gene lookup returns CDR1 LGHNT and CDR2 FRNRAP. The CDR3 reads CASGLGGANGYTF.

This rearrangement joins TRBV6-2 or TRBV6-3 to TRBJ2-5; TCRdb's D call of TRBD2 is untestable without DNA. Germline V lookup: CDR1 MNHEY, CDR2 SVGEGT. The CDR3 has 17 residues. CDR3 amino acids: CASSEALAGPPGETQYF.

The chain employs TRBV27 and TRBJ2-5; TCRdb calls TRBD2, which cannot be checked without DNA. Germline values: CDR1 MNHEY, CDR2 SMNVEV (reference sequence). The CDR3 is 14 residues long. The CDR3: CASSLRTSWETQYF.

This chain uses TRBV7-2 with TRBJ2-3; TCRdb calls TRBD1, which cannot be checked without DNA. CDR1 and CDR2 (germline): SGHTA, FQGNSA. The CDR3 length is 11 residues. The CDR3: CATQGLDTQYF.

J is TRBJ2-1 and V is TRBV14; TCRdb gives TRBD2 as the D gene, but with no DNA this cannot be confirmed. The germline V gene encodes CDR1 SGHDN and CDR2 FVKESK. The CDR3 length is 15 residues. The CDR3: CASSHYHSGSNEQFF.

CDR3 residues: CASSPGLAVYEQYF. The chain has TRBV5-6 and TRBJ2-7; TCRdb proposes TRBD2, but this gene call is untestable without DNA. The CDR3 has 14 residues. Germline V gene sequence: CDR1 SGHDT, CDR2 YYEEEE.

In terms of frequency, this clonotype is large. V usage is TRBV11-2 and J usage is TRBJ1-1; TCRdb proposes TRBD1, but this gene call is untestable without DNA. CDR1 and CDR2 from the germline V gene are SGHAT and FQNNGV. The CDR3 spans 13 residues. The chain's CDR3 is CASSFGRGVEAFF.

The chain links TRBV10-3 to TRBJ1-2. Germline values: CDR1 ENHRY, CDR2 SYGVKD. The CDR3 runs to 13 residues. CDR3 amino acids: CAISESLAYGYTF.

J is TRBJ2-1 and V is TRBV29-1; no DNA is available, so the TRBD2 call from TCRdb remains unchecked. The length of the CDR3 is 16 residues. CDR1 and CDR2 from the germline V gene are SQVTM and ANQGSEA. The CDR3 sequence is CSVLTNGFVGYNEQFF.

J is TRBJ1-1 and V is TRBV5-6; with no DNA, the TCRdb D assignment of TRBD1 cannot be verified. Per the germline V gene, CDR1 is SGHDT and CDR2 is YYEEEE. The CDR3 consists of 13 residues. CDR3 protein: CASSLTGSTEAFF.

The chain is built from TRBV2 and TRBJ1-4; TCRdb names TRBD1, which stays unverified in the absence of DNA. The CDR3 spans 15 residues. The V gene's germline CDR1 is SNHLY and CDR2 FYNNEI. Here the CDR3 reads CASMPRNRGNEKLFF.

This clonotype is deemed medium-sized (0.01 to 0.1%) by its frequency. The J gene is TRBJ2-7, the V gene TRBV7-2; with no DNA, the TCRdb D assignment of TRBD2 cannot be verified. The length of the CDR3 is 14 residues. Germline CDR1 reads SGHTA; CDR2 reads FQGNSA. The CDR3 here is CASSLEALSYEQYF.

This clonotype is classed as medium-sized by frequency. The chain recombines TRBV29-1 with TRBJ1-1; with no DNA, the TCRdb D assignment of TRBD1 cannot be verified. The CDR3 totals 13 residues. Germline V gene data show CDR1 as SQVTM and CDR2 as ANQGSEA. CDR3 loop: CSHTRGANTEAFF.